These T cell receptor beta chains were read from a single sample in a study of early T cells in non-severe SARS-CoV-2 infection. TCRdb re-derived calls from the 5' RACE reads in MiXCR, one entry per CDR3 protein. The sample lists under 95,000 distinct CDR3 sequences, just under 15% occurring once. The material sequenced was whole blood. These receptors all stem from an adult who was a healthcare worker with PCR-confirmed SARS-CoV-2 infection or an uninfected control (not recorded which). Each CDR3 is given with its conserved first and last residue. Fields, in order: V gene, CDR3 protein.

v_call: TRBV7-9
cdr3_aa: CASSNYYEQYF

v_call: TRBV5-1
cdr3_aa: CASSFGRVNTEAFF

v_call: TRBV7-6
cdr3_aa: CASSSGQGSEAFF

v_call: TRBV7-2
cdr3_aa: CASSEVIQAGPQYF

v_call: TRBV6-5
cdr3_aa: CASSRQGAGVFEKLFF

v_call: TRBV2
cdr3_aa: CASRSPAGGPNTGELFF

v_call: TRBV20-1
cdr3_aa: CSARDRRVPDTQYF

v_call: TRBV5-6
cdr3_aa: CASSLNGIEQYF

v_call: TRBV20-1
cdr3_aa: CSASPSTNTGELFF

v_call: TRBV5-1
cdr3_aa: CASSLGLATETQYF

v_call: TRBV4-1
cdr3_aa: CASSQVDRGRDEQYF

v_call: TRBV7-8
cdr3_aa: CASSLRGNEQYF

v_call: TRBV20-1
cdr3_aa: CSARKTGTGETQYF

v_call: TRBV7-2
cdr3_aa: CASSLVGLLARTDTQYF

v_call: TRBV29-1
cdr3_aa: CSVEDAQREGSYNEQFF

v_call: TRBV9
cdr3_aa: CASSGNSGTEQFF

v_call: TRBV27
cdr3_aa: CASSLVSGYEQYF